The 7 T cell receptor beta chains presented below share a single source sample, sequenced in a study of blood T cell repertoires in COVID-19 (TCRdb year 2020). The library came from the immunoSEQ multiplex PCR assay. Imported from immuneACCESS, the table was reduced by TCRdb to in-frame sequences with V and J called. These copies leave out some clones; in studies compared against another copy, an unresolved V gene accounts for under half, and the cause of the remainder is not known. The sample includes 40,000 or so clones, with 85% observed a single time. The ten largest clones add up to around 13% of the sample. Sequencing was done on a sample of peripheral blood. These receptor sequences come from a human donor in a cohort sampled during active COVID-19.

V usage is TRBV6-5 and J usage is TRBJ2-1, with 7 bases lining up with TRBD1. The CDR3 is 13 amino acids. V shed 7 bases and J 3 bases; nucleotides not matched to a gene: 3. CDR1 and CDR2 from the germline V gene are MNHEY and SVGAGI. The chain's CDR3 is CASKGQNYNEQFF. For the CDR3, the DNA is TGTGCCAGCAAGGGACAGAACTACAATGAGCAGTTCTTC.

The genes are TRBV6-5 and TRBJ1-1; unclear D gene. This CDR3 is 14 amino acids long. Germline assignment: CDR1 MNHEY and CDR2 SVGAGI. V lost 7 bases to trimming and J lost 0 bases, with 12 bases between them. The CDR3 loop reads CASTLGGLNTEAFF. CDR3 nucleotide sequence: TGTGCCAGCACCTTAGGTGGGCTGAACACTGAAGCTTTCTTT.

This chain links TRBV6-2 or TRBV6-3 with TRBJ1-2; D gene unclear. With 2 bases removed from V and 4 bases from J, the gap between germline ends came to 8 bases. The CDR3 is made up of 13 amino acids. Germline assignment: CDR1 MNHEY and CDR2 SVGEGT. CDR3 region: CASSYNSPYGYTF. The CDR3 DNA is TGTGCCAGCAGTTACAACAGCCCCTATGGCTACACCTTC.

The chain joins TRBV19 to TRBJ2-3; D unclear. Trimming removed 5 bases at V and 2 bases at J, with 5 bases between. In germline, CDR1 is LNHDA, CDR2 SQIVND (reference sequence). The CDR3 is made up of 12 amino acids. CDR3 sequence: CASSQNTDTQYF. Written as DNA, the CDR3 is TGTGCCAGTAGTCAGAACACAGATACGCAGTATTTT.

The rearrangement links TRBV18 to TRBJ2-7; 8 nucleotides match TRBD1. Germline V CDR1 and CDR2: KGHSH, LQKENI. V was clipped by 3 bases and J by 5 bases; unmatched bases: 3. This CDR3 has 13 residues. CDR3 region: CASSPRDRNEQYF. DNA for the CDR3: TGTGCCAGCTCACCCCGGGACAGGAACGAGCAGTACTTC.

On this clone itself: A junction end diverges from the germline sequence, so it may reflect a read error. The genes are TRBV7-3 and TRBJ2-3, with TRBD2 identical over 7 bases. The CDR3 extends over 13 amino acids. Germline CDR1 and CDR2: SGHTA and FQGTGA. Written as DNA, the CDR3 is TGCAGTTCGGGAAGCGGGGCCACAGATACGCAGTATTTT. Translation gives CSSGSGATDTQYF.

This clone was recorded once. This sequence joins TRBV19 and TRBJ1-1; D gene ambiguous. V was cut by 3 bases and J by 4 bases, with 12 bases left in between. CDR3 size: 14 residues. Germline values: CDR1 LNHDA, CDR2 SQIVND (reference sequence). CDR3 nucleotides: TGTGCCAGTAGTATTCGGAGGGTTGGCACTGAAGCTTTCTTT. Its protein product is CASSIRRVGTEAFF.